The rows below give T cell receptor beta chains drawn from one sample of a study of cytomegalovirus exposure and HLA in healthy donors. Assay: immunoSEQ multiplex PCR; the TCRdb copy retains only in-frame clones and omits some. The data hold about 180,000 clones, with about four fifths observed a single time. Sequenced: PBMCs. These TCRs come from a woman in her forties or fifties in good health and CMV-seropositive. The CDR3 runs from the conserved cysteine through the conserved F or W. Fields, in order: clone size, J gene, D gene, V gene, CDR3 DNA, CDR3 protein. A D gene is named only where the DNA matches it firmly. For some rows the clone size is stated as once, few or many, or as a class when expanded; others skip it.

>NA|TRBJ1-2|TRBD1|TRBV6-1
TGTGCCAGCAGTGACATTAGCCGGGACAGGGGAGGGTATGGCTACACCTTC
CASSDISRDRGGYGYTF
>NA|TRBJ2-5|NA|TRBV5-1
TGCGCCAGCAGCTTGGGCAGGGAAGAGACCCAGTACTTC
CASSLGREETQYF
>NA|TRBJ2-7|TRBD1|TRBV15
TGTGCCACCGGACAGGGGGCGATAGGGTGGCCAGCCTACGAGCAGTACTTC
CATGQGAIGWPAYEQYF
>NA|TRBJ2-1|TRBD1|TRBV18
TGTGCCAGCTCACACACCCCCGGGACAGTAAATGAGCAGTTCTTC
CASSHTPGTVNEQFF
>NA|TRBJ2-1|TRBD1|TRBV7-3
TGTGCCAGCAAAACCGGGACAGGGATTGACAATGAGCAGTTCTTC
CASKTGTGIDNEQFF
>NA|TRBJ1-3|NA|TRBV5-1
TGCGCCAGCAGCGACCCCAAAGGGAGAAACTCTGGAAACACCATATATTTT
CASSDPKGRNSGNTIYF
>NA|TRBJ2-5|TRBD1|TRBV11-2
TGTGCCAGCAGCTCCAGGGGGTTCCAAGAGACCCAGTACTTC
CASSSRGFQETQYF
>NA|TRBJ2-7|NA|TRBV6-5
TGTGCCAGCAGTTACTCAAGGGGGTGGAACGAGCAGTACTTC
CASSYSRGWNEQYF
>NA|TRBJ1-5|TRBD1|TRBV19
TGTGCCAGTAGAAGACAGGGGTATAGCAATCAGCCCCAGCATTTT
CASRRQGYSNQPQHF
>NA|TRBJ2-6|TRBD2|TRBV28
TGTGCCAGCAGAACGGGGGGAGACTCTGGGGCCAACGTCCTGACTTTC
CASRTGGDSGANVLTF
>NA|TRBJ1-4|TRBD1|TRBV7-2
TGTGCCAGCAGCCCTGACAGGGGAGGAAAAAAACTGTTTTTT
CASSPDRGGKKLFF
>NA|TRBJ1-5|TRBD1|TRBV29-1
TGCAGCGTTGAAGTCGGGGGACAGGGACAGCCCCAGCATTTT
CSVEVGGQGQPQHF
>NA|TRBJ1-1|TRBD1|TRBV7-9
TGTTCCAGCAGCTGGGACAGGGGCACTGAAGCTTTCTTT
CSSSWDRGTEAFF
>NA|TRBJ1-3|NA|TRBV5-1
TGCGCCAGCAGACAAACAGGGATATCGTCTGGAAACACCATATATTTT
CASRQTGISSGNTIYF
>NA|TRBJ1-1|NA|TRBV6-1
TGTGCCAGCAAACGTTTAGTGGGCCTCACTGAAGCTTTCTTT
CASKRLVGLTEAFF
>once|TRBJ2-7|NA|TRBV7-2
TGTGCCAGCAGCTTATGGCCCACGATGTTCTTC
CASSLWPTMFF
>few|TRBJ1-1|NA|TRBV5-5
TGTGCCAGCAGCCCCGGGACAGAAGCTTTCTTT
CASSPGTEAFF
>once|TRBJ1-4|NA|TRBV19
TGTGCCAGTAGCCGCCGACAGGACGAAAATGAAAAACTGTTTTTT
CASSRRQDENEKLFF
>NA|TRBJ1-2|TRBD1|TRBV5-1
TGCGCCAGCAGCTTGCCAGGACAGGGGTACGGCTACACCTTC
CASSLPGQGYGYTF
>NA|TRBJ1-5|TRBD1|TRBV19
TGTGCCAGTAGTAGGGGACAGGGGAAGGCCGATCAGCCCCAGCATTTT
CASSRGQGKADQPQHF
>once|TRBJ2-7|TRBD2|TRBV28
TGTGCCAGCAGTGCGGGACTAGGCGGAGGCGAGCAGTACTTC
CASSAGLGGGEQYF
>NA|TRBJ2-7|TRBD2|TRBV27
TGCGACCTAGCGGGTGTCGTCCGGGGATATTACGAGCAGTACTTC
CDLAGVVRGYYEQYF
>NA|TRBJ1-1|NA|TRBV7-9
TGTGCCAGCAGCTTAATCTCCTCGGGAGGGACTGGAGCTTTCTTT
CASSLISSGGTGAFF
>NA|TRBJ1-6|NA|TRBV5-1
TGCGCCAGCAGCGAAAGACAGGTTGAGAGTTCACCCCTCCACTTT
CASSERQVESSPLHF
>NA|TRBJ1-1|NA|TRBV7-4
TGTGCCAGCAGCTTGGGCATGCTGAACACTGAAGCTTTCTTT
CASSLGMLNTEAFF
>NA|TRBJ1-1|NA|TRBV4-2
TGTGCCAGCAGCGAACAGAAAGGGGCCGAAGCTTTCTTT
CASSEQKGAEAFF
>NA|TRBJ1-2|NA|TRBV2
TGTGCCAGCGGTTGGGGGGGCCCCAACTATGGCTACACCTTC
CASGWGGPNYGYTF
>few|TRBJ2-6|NA|TRBV7-2
TGTGCCCAGGGGCTAGTCGGGGCCAACGTCCTGACTTTC
CAQGLVGANVLTF
>NA|TRBJ2-5|TRBD2|TRBV9
TGTGCCAGCAGCGTAGCTGGGACTAGCGGACCCCAAGAGGCCCAGTACTTC
CASSVAGTSGPQEAQYF
>NA|TRBJ1-2|NA|TRBV25-1
TGTGCCAGCAGTGAATATGGCCAGGTCGGCTACACCTTC
CASSEYGQVGYTF
>once|TRBJ1-2|TRBD1|TRBV7-2
TGTGCCAGCAGCCGAGGAGGGACAGGGGACTTAGCTAACTATGGCTACACCTTC
CASSRGGTGDLANYGYTF